Below, 8 T cell receptor beta chains from the same sample are listed, as sequenced in a study of blood T cell repertoires in COVID-19. Profiled with immunoSEQ multiplex PCR; TCRdb holds only in-frame clones, not every one. Counted here are about 150,000 clones, approximately 82% occurring once; the ten biggest clones make up about 15%. The sequencing input was peripheral blood. All receptors derive from a human donor with acute or convalescent COVID-19. The donor label of this sample is uncertain.

The chain joins TRBV7-2 to TRBJ1-2, with no clear D. CDR1 and CDR2 from the germline V gene are SGHTA and FQGNSA. The V end lost 4 bases, the J end lost 4 bases, and 10 bases lay between the germline ends. The CDR3 is 13 residues long. The CDR3 here is CASSSRVFYGYTF. The CDR3 DNA follows: TGTGCCAGCAGCTCGAGGGTTTTCTATGGCTACACCTTC.

The rearrangement uses TRBV5-1 and TRBJ2-5, with 8 bases that match TRBD2. The trim removed 1 base at V and 9 bases at J, leaving 11 bases unmatched. The length of the CDR3 is 15 residues. The germline V gene has CDR1 SGHRS and CDR2 YFSETQ. CDR3 coding DNA: TGCGCCAGCAGCTTGAGTCTAGCGGGCAAACGGGCCCAGTACTTC. Its translation is CASSLSLAGKRAQYF.

The CDR3 DNA sequence: TGCAGCGTTGCGGCAGGGTATGATGGCTACACCTTC. It encodes CSVAAGYDGYTF. The J gene is TRBJ1-2, the V gene TRBV29-1; perhaps TRBD1 as D (5 bases). Germline CDR1 and CDR2: SQVTM and ANQGSEA. The CDR3 has 12 amino acids. Trimming stripped 4 bases from V and 6 bases from J, with 12 bases between.

The chain links TRBV18 to TRBJ2-1; D is possibly TRBD1 (7 bases). There are 12 residues in the CDR3. V was trimmed by 3 bases and J by 10 bases, leaving 10 bases between them. CDR1 and CDR2 (germline): KGHSH, LQKENI. The CDR3 region is CASSPQGGEQFF. For the CDR3, the DNA is TGTGCCAGCTCACCCCAGGGGGGAGAGCAGTTCTTC.

The chain uses TRBV2 and TRBJ1-2; D unclear. Trimming took 2 bases from V and 4 from J, leaving 5 bases between them. Looked up from germline, CDR1 is SNHLY and CDR2 is FYNNEI. This CDR3 contains 12 residues. The CDR3 reads CASSENSYGYTF. As DNA, the CDR3 is TGTGCCAGCAGTGAAAACAGCTATGGCTACACCTTC. Looking up the rest from reference TRBV2 and TRBJ1-2 gives the full variable domain: EPEVTQTPSHQVTQMGQEVILRCVPISNHLYFYWYRQILGQKVEFLVSFYNNEISEKSEIFDDQFSVERPDGSNFTLKIRSTKLEDSAMYFCASSENSYGYTFGSGTRLTVV.

The chain joins TRBV7-3 to TRBJ1-2, with D perhaps TRBD1 (5 bases). V was clipped by 2 bases and J by 8 bases, with 24 bases between them. The CDR3 is 17 residues long. Germline lookup yields CDR1 SGHTA and CDR2 FQGTGA. CDR3 sequence (DNA): TGTGCCAGCAGCTTACACGGTTGGGGGGACCCTCACGAGGGCTACACCTTC. As protein: CASSLHGWGDPHEGYTF. The full variable domain, completed using reference TRBV7-3 and TRBJ1-2, is GAGVSQTPSNKVTEKGKYVELRCDPISGHTALYWYRQSLGQGPEFLIYFQGTGAADDSGLPNDRFFAVRPEGSVSTLKIQRTERGDSAVYLCASSLHGWGDPHEGYTFGSGTRLTVV.

About this clone itself: At one end the junction does not follow the germline gene, possibly because of a read error. The chain recombines TRBV27 with TRBJ1-1; a possible D gene is TRBD1 (6 bases). CDR1 MNHEY and CDR2 SMNVEV come from the germline V gene (reference sequence). This CDR3 is built from 14 residues. In DNA form, the CDR3 reads TGTGCCAGCAGTCTATCTCCGGGACATCCCCCCGCTTTCTTT. Amino acids: CASSLSPGHPPAFF.

The rearrangement uses TRBV6-2 or TRBV6-3 and TRBJ2-7; D unclear. Trimming left V 2 bases short and J 10 bases short, with 9 bases between. The CDR3 is made up of 11 amino acids. Germline assignment: CDR1 MNHEY and CDR2 SVGEGT. CDR3 DNA sequence: TGTGCCAGCAGTTACCTAGGCGGACAGTACTTC. Amino acid sequence: CASSYLGGQYF.